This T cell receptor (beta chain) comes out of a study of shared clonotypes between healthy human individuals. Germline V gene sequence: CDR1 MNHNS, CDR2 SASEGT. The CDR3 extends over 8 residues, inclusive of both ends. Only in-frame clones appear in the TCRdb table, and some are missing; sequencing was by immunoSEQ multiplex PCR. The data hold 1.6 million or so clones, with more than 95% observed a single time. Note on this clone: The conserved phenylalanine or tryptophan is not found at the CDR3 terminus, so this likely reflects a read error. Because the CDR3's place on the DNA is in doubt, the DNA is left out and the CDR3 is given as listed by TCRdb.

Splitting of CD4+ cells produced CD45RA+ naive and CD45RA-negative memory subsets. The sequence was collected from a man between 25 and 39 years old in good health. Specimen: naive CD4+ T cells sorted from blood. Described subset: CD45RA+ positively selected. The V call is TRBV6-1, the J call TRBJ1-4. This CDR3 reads CASSEESY.